A single sample is the source of the 14 T cell receptor beta chains below, sequenced in a study of cytomegalovirus exposure and HLA in healthy donors. PCR amplification relied on 60 Vbeta primers (plus 13 Jbeta primers). Sequencing was performed with immunoSEQ multiplex PCR; in TCRdb, only in-frame clones are kept and a portion is missing. The sample consists of around 93,000 clones, 82% of them appearing once. Input material: PBMCs. The origin of the receptors is a man aged 50 to 60 in good health and CMV-seronegative.

This sequence joins TRBV9 and TRBJ1-4, with D perhaps matching TRBD1 (5 bases). From germline, CDR1 is SGDLS and CDR2 YYNGEE. CDR3 length: 16 amino acids. V lost 0 bases and J lost 4, with 13 bases in between. In DNA form, the CDR3 reads TGTGCCAGCAGCGTAGGTCCCGGGGGGGATAATGAAAAACTGTTTTTT. Protein: CASSVGPGGDNEKLFF.

The chain uses TRBV7-2 and TRBJ2-1; 8 nucleotides align to TRBD2. Per germline, CDR1 SGHTA and CDR2 FQGNSA. The CDR3 is 13 amino acids. The J segment lost 13 bases and the V segment lost 4 bases, leaving 9 bases of the junction unmatched. The CDR3 DNA reads TGTGCCAGCAGCTACGGGGGGGACGGGAGTCAGTTCTTC. Its protein product is CASSYGGDGSQFF.

This clone has a handful of counts. The V gene is TRBV14, the J gene TRBJ2-1; perhaps TRBD1 as D (5 bases). There are 14 residues in the CDR3. Germline CDR1 and CDR2: SGHDN and FVKESK. V lost 1 base, J lost 4 bases, and 8 bases lay in between. Here the CDR3 DNA reads TGTGCCAGCAGCCAAGTCAAGGGGTACAATGAGCAGTTCTTC. Its protein product is CASSQVKGYNEQFF.

This clone occurred once. The V gene is TRBV2, the J gene TRBJ2-5; 11 nucleotides line up with TRBD2. The CDR3 length is 15 residues. Trimming cost V 5 bases and J 4 bases; bases outside gene matches: 6. Germline assignment: CDR1 SNHLY and CDR2 FYNNEI. CDR3 sequence (DNA): TGTGCCAGCAGTCGGCAGCTAGCGGGAGGAGAGACCCAGTACTTC. This sequence encodes CASSRQLAGGETQYF.

This chain joins TRBV10-3 and TRBJ2-7, with D unclear. This CDR3 contains 13 residues. The V gene lost 2 bases and the J gene lost 0 bases, with 5 bases spanning the gap. Germline V lookup: CDR1 ENHRY, CDR2 SYGVKD. CDR3 protein: CAISEVGSYEQYF. The CDR3 bases are TGTGCCATCAGTGAGGTCGGCTCCTACGAGCAGTACTTC.

The chain is built from TRBV9 and TRBJ2-7; TRBD2 aligns across 7 bases. Germline-derived CDR1 and CDR2 are SGDLS and YYNGEE. The V segment lost 0 bases and the J segment 2 bases; nucleotides outside the gene matches: 5. The CDR3 extends over 15 amino acids. CDR3 amino acids: CASSVEPSGTYEQYF. The CDR3 DNA reads TGTGCCAGCAGCGTAGAGCCCAGCGGGACCTACGAGCAGTACTTC.

V and J are TRBV5-1 and TRBJ2-3; perhaps TRBD1 as D (6 bases). Trimming removed 2 bases at V and 4 bases at J, with 14 bases between. This CDR3 is built from 15 residues. Germline V gives CDR1 SGHRS, CDR2 YFSETQ. This chain's CDR3 is CASSFWGLASDTQYF. Here the CDR3 DNA reads TGCGCCAGCAGCTTCTGGGGGCTCGCGTCAGATACGCAGTATTTT. The full variable domain, its missing parts supplied by reference TRBV5-1 and TRBJ2-3, is KAGVTQTPRYLIKTRGQQVTLSCSPISGHRSVSWYQQTPGQGLQFLFEYFSETQRNKGNFPGRFSGRQFSNSRSEMNVSTLELGDSALYLCASSFWGLASDTQYFGPGTRLTVL.

This sequence joins TRBV28 and TRBJ2-7; 7 bases are shared with TRBD1. CDR3 size: 12 residues. The germline gives CDR1 MDHEN, CDR2 SYDVKM. Trimming cost V 7 bases and J 6 bases; bases outside gene matches: 6. This CDR3 is CASTETGFEQYF. Here the CDR3 DNA reads TGTGCCAGCACCGAGACAGGGTTCGAGCAGTACTTC.

This chain uses TRBV6-5 with TRBJ2-7, with TRBD1 matching 11 bases. The CDR3 extends over 14 amino acids. Trimming cost V 6 bases and J 6 bases; bases outside gene matches: 7. Germline V lookup: CDR1 MNHEY, CDR2 SVGAGI. Here the CDR3 DNA reads TGTGCCAGCAGGAGAGGACAGGGGGCCCTCGAGCAGTACTTC. This translates into CASRRGQGALEQYF.

This rearrangement joins TRBV7-2 to TRBJ1-2, with D unresolved. Per the germline V gene, CDR1 is SGHTA and CDR2 is FQGNSA. V was pared by 4 bases and J by 7 bases, with 16 bases between. The CDR3 totals 14 residues. The CDR3 is CASSSLISGLGYTF. CDR3 coding DNA: TGTGCCAGCAGCTCCCTAATTTCAGGACTTGGCTACACCTTC. Full variable domain (rest looked up from reference TRBV7-2 and TRBJ1-2): GAGVSQSPSNKVTEKGKDVELRCDPISGHTALYWYRQSLGQGLEFLIYFQGNSAPDKSGLPSDRFSAERTGGSVSTLTIQRTQQEDSAVYLCASSSLISGLGYTFGSGTRLTVV.

This clone came up once. The chain has TRBV10-3 and TRBJ1-2; D not resolved. Trimming pared 4 bases from V and 3 bases from J, leaving 9 bases between. The CDR3 totals 13 residues. Germline V gene sequence: CDR1 ENHRY, CDR2 SYGVKD. CDR3 sequence: CAISGYSDYGYTF. The CDR3 DNA follows: TGTGCCATCAGTGGGTACAGTGACTATGGCTACACCTTC.

The CDR3 nucleotides are TGTGCCAGCGAGTTCGGGGCTAGCGGGGGCTTGAATGAGCAGTTCTTC. This gives the protein CASEFGASGGLNEQFF. The chain uses TRBV5-4 and TRBJ2-1; 10 nucleotides align to TRBD2. Germline-derived CDR1 and CDR2 are SGHNT and YYREEE (reference sequence). The CDR3 runs 16 residues. V lost 7 bases and J lost 7; bases outside the gene matches: 14.

The chain is built from TRBV11-2 and TRBJ2-1; D might be TRBD1 (6 bases). CDR1 SGHAT and CDR2 FQNNGV come from the germline V gene. Trimming shortened V by 5 bases and J by 4 bases, and 12 bases separated the two germline ends. CDR3 length: 14 residues. This CDR3 reads CASSPYREYNEQFF. For the CDR3, the DNA is TGTGCCAGCAGCCCCTACAGGGAGTACAATGAGCAGTTCTTC.

The genes are TRBV2 and TRBJ1-5; D gene uncertain. Germline values: CDR1 SNHLY, CDR2 FYNNEI. The CDR3 consists of 14 residues. Trimming removed 2 bases from V and 9 bases from J, with 14 bases in between. Here the CDR3 reads CASSETKRLGPQHF. The CDR3 coding sequence is TGTGCCAGCAGTGAAACAAAGCGATTAGGGCCCCAGCATTTT.